This is a list of T cell receptor beta chains from one sample in a study of regulatory T cells in long-lasting Graves disease. TCRdb recomputed calls from the multiplex PCR reads with MiXCR, one row per CDR3 protein. The data hold fewer than 450,000 distinct CDR3 sequences, with approximately 16% observed a single time. This sample was also put to use in a study of T cells in Graves' hyperthyroidism and ophthalmopathy.

The specimen was peripheral blood mononuclear cells (PBMCs), collected at new diagnosis, from a patient treated with antithyroid drugs. These TCRs come from a woman aged 40 to 49 with Graves disease. Each CDR3 is given with its conserved first and last residue. Each record gives: CDR3 protein, J gene, V gene, D gene. The D gene is left open where the match is weak.

CDR3: CASSTGGEAGANVLTF
J: TRBJ2-6
V: TRBV19
D: TRBD2

CDR3: CASSRTQPGQPEAFF
J: TRBJ1-1
V: TRBV11-3
D: NA

CDR3: CASTPGQSNTGELFF
J: TRBJ2-2
V: TRBV12-3/TRBV12-4
D: TRBD1

CDR3: CAWSVLGGIQETQYF
J: TRBJ2-5
V: TRBV30
D: NA

CDR3: CATSDRLAVETGELFF
J: TRBJ2-2
V: TRBV24-1
D: TRBD2

CDR3: CSAYGVLNTEAFF
J: TRBJ1-1
V: TRBV20-1
D: NA

CDR3: CASSQGGQGPNQPQHF
J: TRBJ1-5
V: TRBV12-3/TRBV12-4
D: NA

CDR3: CASSLWSQGYEQYF
J: TRBJ2-7
V: TRBV28
D: NA

CDR3: CASSIAIGQPQHF
J: TRBJ1-5
V: TRBV19
D: NA

CDR3: CASSLDRRGNTIYF
J: TRBJ1-3
V: TRBV27
D: NA

CDR3: CAWSVKAGGRSTDTQYF
J: TRBJ2-3
V: TRBV30
D: TRBD2

CDR3: CASSELGTRDTQYF
J: TRBJ2-3
V: TRBV2
D: NA

CDR3: CASSRRIAGYNEQFF
J: TRBJ2-1
V: TRBV4-1
D: TRBD2

CDR3: CASSLLVRGAAEQYF
J: TRBJ2-7
V: TRBV27
D: NA

CDR3: CAWTNSPWSGEQYF
J: TRBJ2-7
V: TRBV30
D: NA

CDR3: CASSLAGTSTINTGELFF
J: TRBJ2-2
V: TRBV12-3/TRBV12-4
D: NA

CDR3: CATSDLRAGEQFF
J: TRBJ2-1
V: TRBV24-1
D: NA

CDR3: CASSTGLAGTYEQYF
J: TRBJ2-7
V: TRBV19
D: TRBD2

CDR3: CASSQLGQNEAFF
J: TRBJ1-1
V: TRBV4-1
D: NA

CDR3: CSAGSGVSYEQYF
J: TRBJ2-7
V: TRBV20-1
D: NA